The 29 T cell receptor beta chains below were found in one sample sequenced in a study of identical twins' blood T cells. TCRdb passed the 5' RACE reads through MiXCR, listing each CDR3 protein once. Of fewer than 450,000 distinct CDR3 sequences in the sample, over 25% were seen once. Sequencing input: PBMCs. Receptors originate from a woman between 18 and 49 years old in good health.

This clonotype was picked up a small number of times. This chain joins TRBV7-8 and TRBJ2-1; TRBD2 matches 7 bases. V was clipped by 5 bases and J by 10 bases; unmatched bases: 8. The CDR3 loop spans 13 amino acids. The germline CDR1 and CDR2 sequences are SGHVS and FQNEAQ. The CDR3 coding sequence is TGTGCCAGCAGCCTCGGACTAGAAAGGGAGCAGTTCTTC. It codes for CASSLGLEREQFF.

The rearrangement joins TRBV10-3 to TRBJ1-5, with TRBD1 matching 8 bases. CDR1 and CDR2 from the germline V gene are ENHRY and SYGVKD. The CDR3 consists of 14 residues. V dropped 6 bases and J dropped 7; count of bases not matched to a gene: 8. CDR3 in amino acids: CAISRGQGQQPQHF. CDR3 nucleotide sequence: TGTGCCATCAGCCGCGGACAGGGACAACAGCCCCAGCATTTT.

The gene calls are TRBV6-5 and TRBJ1-6, with 9 bases that match TRBD1. The CDR3 is made up of 14 amino acids. In germline, CDR1 is MNHEY, CDR2 SVGAGI. V gave up 5 bases and J gave up 6 bases; unmatched junction bases: 2. CDR3 coding DNA: TGTGCCAGCAGTCTGACAGGGGGTAATTCACCCCTCCACTTT. Amino acids: CASSLTGGNSPLHF.

The chain links TRBV12-5 to TRBJ1-2; D might be TRBD1 (6 bases). Between the trimmed V and J ends, which lost 5 bases and 8 bases, there was a span of 12 bases. The CDR3 runs 12 residues. Germline loops: CDR1 LGHNT, CDR2 FRNRAP. In DNA, the CDR3 is TGTGCTAGTGGTCCAGGGGTCCGCGGCTACACCTTC. As protein: CASGPGVRGYTF.

This clonotype was seen ten or more times. This sequence joins TRBV20-1 and TRBJ2-7, with 9 nucleotides matching TRBD1. Germline V gene lookup returns CDR1 DFQATT and CDR2 SNEGSKA (reference sequence). This CDR3 has 14 amino acids. With V trimmed by 1 base and J by 2 bases, 3 bases remained unmatched. This CDR3 reads CSARGDREPYEQYF. The CDR3 coding sequence is TGCAGTGCTAGAGGGGACAGGGAACCCTACGAGCAGTACTTC.

This clonotype appeared a few times. This chain links TRBV28 with TRBJ2-1; tentatively, D is TRBD2 (5 bases). Trimming cost V 4 bases and J 3 bases, with 10 bases left between them. The CDR3 consists of 14 residues. Germline CDR1 reads MDHEN; CDR2 reads SYDVKM. The CDR3 region has the DNA TGTGCCAGCAGTTCCCCGGGGAACTACAATGAGCAGTTCTTC. Protein: CASSSPGNYNEQFF.

This clonotype showed up many times. The chain uses TRBV20-1 and TRBJ2-2, with D tentatively TRBD1 (5 bases). V shed 6 bases and J shed 0 bases, with 14 bases lying between them. CDR1 is DFQATT and CDR2 is SNEGSKA in the germline V gene (reference sequence). The CDR3 consists of 15 residues. The CDR3 spells CSAIMTVANTGELFF. CDR3 nucleotide sequence: TGCAGTGCCATCATGACAGTGGCGAACACCGGGGAGCTGTTTTTT.

V and J are TRBV6-2 or TRBV6-3 and TRBJ1-1; 8 bases map to TRBD1. The V and J ends lost 0 bases and 4 bases, in that order; junction bases with no gene match: 10. This CDR3 has 17 residues. Germline CDR1 reads MNHEY; CDR2 reads SVGEGT. As DNA, the CDR3 is TGTGCCAGCAGTTACTCGACACAAGACGACAGGGGCACTGAAGCTTTCTTT. It specifies CASSYSTQDDRGTEAFF.

This clonotype has more than one count but fewer than ten. The J gene is TRBJ1-2, the V gene TRBV5-1; no reliable D call. V gave up 4 bases and J gave up 9 bases, with 16 bases separating them. Germline-derived CDR1 and CDR2 are SGHRS and YFSETQ. The CDR3 contains 13 residues. CDR3: CASSPDLARRYTF. The CDR3 DNA reads TGCGCCAGCAGCCCCGACCTCGCGAGGCGCTACACCTTC.

The table lists this clonotype with a few counts. This chain joins TRBV2 and TRBJ2-2; D may be TRBD2 (5 bases). CDR1 is SNHLY and CDR2 is FYNNEI in the germline V gene. The CDR3 contains 13 residues. Trimming took 7 bases from V and 3 from J, leaving 9 bases between them. Here the CDR3 DNA reads TGTGCCAGCACCTTGGGAGACACCGGGGAGCTGTTTTTT. It translates to CASTLGDTGELFF.

This clonotype was counted many times. The gene calls are TRBV9 and TRBJ1-2; weak D call: TRBD1 (5 bases). V lost 3 bases, J lost 4 bases, and 13 bases lay in between. The germline gives CDR1 SGDLS, CDR2 YYNGEE. The CDR3 is 14 residues long. The CDR3 coding sequence is TGTGCCAGCAGCGCTCCGGGACGGTCCTATGGCTACACCTTC. Protein product: CASSAPGRSYGYTF.

The CDR3 here is CASSSAGGYGNTIYF. The CDR3 coding sequence is TGTGCCAGCAGTTCGGCGGGTGGGTACGGAAACACCATATATTTT. The V call is TRBV6-5, the J call TRBJ1-3; D is unresolved. Per germline, CDR1 MNHEY and CDR2 SVGAGI. The CDR3 contains 15 residues. V was cut by 4 bases and J by 4 bases, with 14 bases left in between.

The chain employs TRBV2 and TRBJ2-1; tentatively, D is TRBD1 (5 bases). V was trimmed by 6 bases and J by 0 bases, leaving 18 bases between them. This CDR3 has 17 amino acids. Germline V gene data show CDR1 as SNHLY and CDR2 as FYNNEI. The CDR3, as DNA: TGTGCCAGCAGCCCAAGCTTAGGGGCCCCCTCCTACAATGAGCAGTTCTTC. Residues: CASSPSLGAPSYNEQFF.

This clonotype was detected ten times or more. The CDR3 loop is CASSATEGGELFF. CDR3 sequence (DNA): TGTGCCAGCAGTGCAACAGAAGGAGGGGAGCTGTTTTTT. This chain links TRBV2 with TRBJ2-2; no clear D gene. Germline CDR1 is SNHLY and CDR2 is FYNNEI. The CDR3 extends over 13 amino acids. V shed 4 bases and J shed 8 bases, with 11 bases lying between them.

This clonotype has only a few counts. This chain uses TRBV11-3 with TRBJ2-3, with unresolved D. The germline V and J ends were trimmed by 2 bases and 4 bases, with 4 bases remaining between them. The CDR3 extends over 12 amino acids. Germline lookup yields CDR1 SGHNT and CDR2 YENEEA. The CDR3 here is CASSLHPDTQYF. CDR3 in DNA: TGTGCCAGCAGCTTACATCCAGATACGCAGTATTTT.

This clonotype was seen ten or more times. The chain uses TRBV12-3 or TRBV12-4 and TRBJ1-5; TRBD1 matches at 9 bases. This CDR3 region has 14 residues. V lost 6 bases to trimming and J lost 7 bases; unmatched junction nucleotides: 7. CDR3 region: CASRGQGDNQPQHF. DNA for the CDR3: TGTGCCAGCAGGGGACAGGGTGATAACCAGCCCCAGCATTTT.

This sequence joins TRBV5-1 and TRBJ1-1; D is undetermined. V lost 2 bases and J 1 base, leaving 9 bases between the germline ends. This CDR3 has 14 residues. Germline V gene data show CDR1 as SGHRS and CDR2 as YFSETQ. The CDR3 DNA follows: TGCGCCAGCAGCTTCCAGCTGGAGAACACTGAAGCTTTCTTT. As protein: CASSFQLENTEAFF.

In this sample, this clonotype turned up many times. The chain carries TRBV4-3 and TRBJ2-2; D not resolved. Trimming took 4 bases from V and 4 from J, leaving 10 bases between them. CDR1 LGHNA and CDR2 YSLEER come from the germline V gene. The CDR3 totals 14 residues. The CDR3 spells CASSLRLITGELFF. Written as DNA, the CDR3 is TGCGCCAGCAGCCTTCGACTGATCACCGGGGAGCTGTTTTTT.

This clonotype was recorded a few times. The V call is TRBV28, the J call TRBJ1-3; TRBD1 might be the D (6 bases). Per the germline V gene, CDR1 is MDHEN and CDR2 is SYDVKM. Trimming shortened V by 4 bases and J by 0 bases, and 19 bases separated the two germline ends. The CDR3 covers 18 residues. CDR3 amino acids: CASSSHGRGGPSGNTIYF. The CDR3 DNA reads TGTGCCAGCAGTTCCCATGGGCGGGGGGGGCCCTCTGGAAACACCATATATTTT.

The rearrangement uses TRBV29-1 and TRBJ2-5; unclear D gene. The germline gives CDR1 SQVTM, CDR2 ANQGSEA. V lost 6 bases and J lost 0, with 14 bases in between. This CDR3 spans 14 amino acids. CDR3 DNA sequence: TGCAGCGTCCTAACAGTGGCGTACCAAGAGACCCAGTACTTC. Residues: CSVLTVAYQETQYF. Variable domain in full (rest from reference TRBV29-1 and TRBJ2-5): SAVISQKPSRDICQRGTSLTIQCQVDSQVTMMFWYRQQPGQSLTLIATANQGSEATYESGFVIDKFPISRPNLTFSTLTVSNMSPEDSSIYLCSVLTVAYQETQYFGPGTRLLVL.

This clonotype was observed a few times. V gene TRBV18 combines with J gene TRBJ2-7; 7 bases fit TRBD1. Germline loops: CDR1 KGHSH, CDR2 LQKENI. This CDR3 is built from 14 residues. Trimming took 2 bases from V and 2 from J; bases not matched to a gene: 3. DNA of the CDR3: TGTGCCAGCTCACCAGGGACAGATCCCTACGAGCAGTACTTC. It specifies CASSPGTDPYEQYF.

This clonotype came up a few times. Here the CDR3 DNA reads TGCAGTGCTAGCCGCGGGGAGGTCAGTGAGCAGTTCTTC. Translation: CSASRGEVSEQFF. V and J are TRBV20-1 and TRBJ2-1; possible D gene TRBD2, 6 bases. Trimming cost V 3 bases and J 9 bases, with 15 bases left between them. Germline loops: CDR1 DFQATT, CDR2 SNEGSKA (reference sequence). This CDR3 spans 13 amino acids.

This clonotype was seen only a few times. The chain has TRBV7-2 and TRBJ1-4; D perhaps matches TRBD1 (5 bases). V dropped 1 base and J dropped 4 bases, with 13 bases sitting between them. The length of the CDR3 is 16 residues. The germline V gene has CDR1 SGHTA and CDR2 FQGNSA. The CDR3 DNA reads as TGTGCCAGCAGCTTAGTGGGGGGGAAACTTAATGAAAAACTGTTTTTT. As protein: CASSLVGGKLNEKLFF.

This clonotype showed up just a few times. This chain joins TRBV2 and TRBJ1-1, with no clear D. This CDR3 contains 13 residues. CDR1 and CDR2 (germline): SNHLY, FYNNEI. V lost 8 bases, J lost 3 bases, and 13 bases lay in between. CDR3 nucleotides: TGTGCCAGCCTGGAGGGTATGCACACTGAAGCTTTCTTT. Translating gives CASLEGMHTEAFF.

This clonotype was recorded at least ten times. This sequence joins TRBV12-3 or TRBV12-4 and TRBJ1-1, with D maybe TRBD1 (5 bases). Trimming left V 5 bases short and J 3 bases short, with 19 bases between. The CDR3 is 16 amino acids. This CDR3 reads CASSPPGGVGYTEAFF. DNA for the CDR3: TGTGCCAGCAGTCCGCCGGGGGGGGTAGGGTACACTGAAGCTTTCTTT.

The chain employs TRBV4-1 and TRBJ1-4; the D is unclear. CDR1 is MGHRA, CDR2 YSYEKL, per germline. CDR3 length equals 18 residues. The V end was cut by 0 bases, the J end by 4 bases, with 18 bases between. The DNA for the CDR3 is TGCGCCAGCAGCCAAGAAAACGTATCCCCCCACTATAATGAAAAACTGTTTTTT. Protein product: CASSQENVSPHYNEKLFF.

The V and J genes are TRBV19 and TRBJ2-3, with D uncertain. The V end was cut by 4 bases, the J end by 4 bases, with 9 bases between. Per germline, CDR1 LNHDA and CDR2 SQIVND (reference sequence). CDR3 length equals 13 residues. CDR3 DNA sequence: TGTGCCAGTAGTACCAGTTTCCCAGATACGCAGTATTTT. Protein: CASSTSFPDTQYF.

With respect to this clonotype: A junction end diverges from the germline sequence, so it may reflect a read error. V and J are TRBV6-1 and TRBJ2-1; TRBD1 aligns across 8 bases. The germline gives CDR1 MNHNS, CDR2 SASEGT. The CDR3 consists of 16 residues. The CDR3 DNA is TGTGCCAGCTCCCAAGGAACAGGGGGGTCCTACAATGAGCATTTCTTC. Translated, it gives CASSQGTGGSYNEHFF.

V and J are TRBV5-1 and TRBJ2-1, with D unclear. The CDR3 length is 13 residues. From germline, CDR1 is SGHRS and CDR2 YFSETQ. Trimming removed 1 base at V and 5 bases at J, with 7 bases between. The CDR3 bases are TGCGCCAGCAGCTTGTTAGGGCACAATGAGCAGTTCTTC. Translation gives CASSLLGHNEQFF.